This passage covers 13 T cell receptor beta chains from one sample sequenced in a study of OX40 agonist ivuxolimab in advanced cancers. Some clones are missing from TCRdb's copy, which holds only in-frame ones; the method was immunoSEQ multiplex PCR. The sample holds about 66,000 clones, more than 85% seen once. Sequences were derived from CD4+ or CD8+ T cells sorted from blood, sampled in a trial of the OX40 agonist ivuxolimab. Every receptor here comes from an adult with an advanced solid tumor such as melanoma, head and neck, liver or kidney cancer.

The rearrangement joins TRBV6-4 to TRBJ2-1; TRBD1 agrees at 8 bases. Germline V gives CDR1 MRHNA, CDR2 SNTAGT. J was trimmed by 7 bases and V by 6 bases; bases with no gene match: 14. This CDR3 comprises 16 residues. The chain's CDR3 is CASSANLGQGANEQFF. The DNA of the CDR3 is TGTGCCAGCAGCGCGAATTTAGGGCAGGGGGCGAATGAGCAGTTCTTC.

The V and J genes are TRBV15 and TRBJ2-5; D might be TRBD2 (6 bases). The CDR3 runs 15 residues. Trimming cost V 4 bases and J 4 bases, with 16 bases left between them. Germline CDR1 LNHNV, CDR2 YYDKDF (reference sequence). This chain's CDR3 is CATSTNPSGLETQYF. CDR3 bases: TGTGCCACCAGCACTAATCCCAGCGGGCTAGAGACCCAGTACTTC.

V and J are TRBV11-3 and TRBJ2-3, with 8 bases that match TRBD1. The CDR3 has 14 amino acids. Germline trimming cut 2 bases from V and 4 bases from J; bases unmatched to any gene: 2. Germline V gene lookup returns CDR1 SGHNT and CDR2 YENEEA. The CDR3, as DNA: TGTGCCAGCAGCTTACACAGGGGGTCAGATACGCAGTATTTT. Amino acid sequence: CASSLHRGSDTQYF.

V is TRBV11-1 and J is TRBJ2-7, with 9 bases that match TRBD1. The CDR3 has 15 residues. Germline assignment: CDR1 SGHAT and CDR2 FQDESV (reference sequence). With V trimmed by 5 bases and J by 6 bases, 11 bases remained unmatched. The CDR3 loop reads CASSQLRDRDPEQYF. The CDR3 nucleotides read TGTGCCAGCAGCCAGCTCAGGGACAGGGACCCCGAGCAGTACTTC.

This clone was observed a handful of times. This rearrangement joins TRBV30 to TRBJ1-2; TRBD1 aligns across 8 bases. The germline CDR1 and CDR2 sequences are GTSNPN and SVGIG (reference sequence). V was pared by 5 bases and J by 7 bases, with 12 bases of the junction left unmatched. CDR3 size: 14 residues. CDR3 sequence (DNA): TGTGCCTGGGGGCATGGACAGGGCGAAGTTGGCTACACCTTC. Translated, it gives CAWGHGQGEVGYTF.

A few counts support this clone. The chain has TRBV10-3 and TRBJ1-1; D gene unclear. The CDR3 is 13 amino acids. Trimming stripped 4 bases from V and 1 base from J, with 7 bases between. CDR1 and CDR2 (germline): ENHRY, SYGVKD. CDR3 protein: CAISGYGNTEAFF. CDR3 coding DNA: TGTGCCATCAGTGGTTATGGGAACACTGAAGCTTTCTTT.

Here the CDR3 reads CASSLAVDVGEKLFF. In nucleotides, the CDR3 is TGTGCCAGCAGCTTAGCGGTCGACGTGGGGGAAAAACTGTTTTTT. The rearrangement uses TRBV7-9 and TRBJ1-4; D not certain. Trimming stripped 0 bases from V and 8 bases from J, with 13 bases between. Germline CDR1 is SEHNR and CDR2 is FQNEAQ (reference sequence). The CDR3 extends over 15 amino acids. The whole variable domain, remainder taken from reference TRBV7-9 and TRBJ1-4, is DTGVSQNPRHKITKRGQNVTFRCDPISEHNRLYWYRQTLGQGPEFLTYFQNEAQLEKSRLLSDRFSAERPKGSFSTLEIQRTEQGDSAMYLCASSLAVDVGEKLFFGSGTQLSVL.

The chain uses TRBV5-4 and TRBJ2-2, with 7 bases aligning to TRBD2. Germline V gives CDR1 SGHNT, CDR2 YYREEE (reference sequence). With 0 bases clipped from V and 4 bases from J, the junction kept 0 bases outside the gene matches. This CDR3 is 14 amino acids long. In DNA, the CDR3 is TGTGCCAGCAGCTTGGCGGGGGGCACCGGGGAGCTGTTTTTT. Its translation: CASSLAGGTGELFF.

V and J are TRBV5-5 and TRBJ1-3; no firm D call. The germline gives CDR1 SGHKS, CDR2 YYEKEE (reference sequence). V lost 0 bases to trimming and J lost 4 bases, with 11 bases between them. The CDR3 is 15 residues long. CDR3 region: CASSLDWASGNTIYF. The CDR3 DNA follows: TGTGCCAGCAGCTTGGACTGGGCTTCGGGAAACACCATATATTTT.

The V gene is TRBV11-2, the J gene TRBJ1-5; D possibly corresponds to TRBD1 (5 bases). Germline lookup yields CDR1 SGHAT and CDR2 FQNNGV. With 4 bases removed from V and 0 bases from J, the gap between germline ends came to 13 bases. This CDR3 has 16 residues. The CDR3: CASSSLLTDSNQPQHF. Here the CDR3 DNA reads TGTGCCAGCAGCTCCCTATTGACAGATAGCAATCAGCCCCAGCATTTT.

The chain employs TRBV14 and TRBJ1-1; 8 bases map to TRBD1. Losses at the gene ends were 1 base for V and 3 bases for J; bases not matched to a gene: 10. The CDR3 sequence is 17 residues long. CDR1 and CDR2 from the germline V gene are SGHDN and FVKESK. In DNA, the CDR3 is TGTGCCAGCAGCCAAGGATACAACAGGGGGATAGACACTGAAGCTTTCTTT. Translating it yields CASSQGYNRGIDTEAFF.

This clone occurred a few times. The chain carries TRBV6-1 and TRBJ2-3; TRBD1 might be the D (6 bases). The germline V gene encodes CDR1 MNHNS and CDR2 SASEGT. The CDR3 is 15 residues long. V shed 6 bases and J shed 6 bases, with 19 bases lying between them. CDR3 in amino acids: CASRKLQGRRDTQYF. The CDR3 coding sequence is TGTGCCAGCAGGAAACTTCAGGGGCGGCGGGATACGCAGTATTTT.

The chain links TRBV27 to TRBJ2-7; a possible D gene is TRBD1 (6 bases). With 3 bases removed from V and 3 bases from J, the gap between germline ends came to 9 bases. The CDR3 extends over 13 amino acids. Germline CDR1 is MNHEY and CDR2 is SMNVEV (reference sequence). DNA of the CDR3: TGTGCCAGCAGTTTCGGACAGCTCTACGAGCAGTACTTC. This translates into CASSFGQLYEQYF.